This TCR beta chain was sequenced during a study of Graves' ophthalmopathy and Graves' hyperthyroidism. Study-wide results and caveats: Predictions made by the model for ophthalmopathy progression reached roughly 70% sensitivity and almost 75% specificity.

The CDR3 totals 11 residues. Trimming pared 3 bases from V and 13 bases from J, leaving 7 bases between. Germline assignment: CDR1 ENHRY and CDR2 SYGVKD. TCR beta CDR3 regions were amplified from RNA transcripts. After a first-round RT-PCR with HTBI primers, a second-round multiplex PCR was run. TCRdb passed the multiplex PCR reads through MiXCR, listing each CDR3 protein once. The table shows 500,000 to 800,000 distinct CDR3 sequences, with 35% to 50% occurring only once. On this clonotype: Its antigen is not known. As the CDR3 is not closed by the conserved phenylalanine or tryptophan, this likely results from a read error.

The chain recombines TRBV10-3 with TRBJ1-6; D is undetermined. Sequenced material: peripheral blood. The sequence was collected from an adult man with Graves' ophthalmopathy. The CDR3 protein is CAISENGPLHL. CDR3 nucleotides: TGTGCCATCAGTGAAAATGGGCCCCTCCACCTT.